This T cell receptor (beta chain) was observed in a study of T-cell reconstitution after alpha-beta-depleted transplantation in children. The study's findings and limits: Several hundred graft clones that had expanded were reportedly the source of alpha-beta T cells about two months after transplant. Some patients' high day-60 TCRbeta diversity was attributed to recipient cells surviving conditioning. Newly made T cells mostly supplied T-cell counts and diversity one year after transplant.

Trimming pared 8 bases from V and 0 bases from J, leaving 13 bases between. Germline V gives CDR1 MGHDK, CDR2 SYGVNS. The CDR3 spans 14 residues. Unique molecular identifiers were incorporated into the prepared TCRbeta library. TCRdb passed the PCR reads through MiXCR, listing each CDR3 protein once. The sample gives over 150,000 distinct CDR3 sequences, roughly 6.5% of which show up once; roughly 4.7% is in the top ten. On this clonotype: Its antigen is unknown.

The receptor's source is a girl in the first two years of life with combined immunodeficiency, due to receive a stem cell transplant. Specimen: PBMCs, collected before TCRalphabeta/CD19-depleted stem cell transplant. V usage is TRBV25-1 and J usage is TRBJ1-1, with TRBD1 as a possible D gene (6 bases). CDR3 region: CASQYRVLNTEAFF. DNA of the CDR3: TGTGCCAGCCAGTACAGGGTCTTGAACACTGAAGCTTTCTTT.